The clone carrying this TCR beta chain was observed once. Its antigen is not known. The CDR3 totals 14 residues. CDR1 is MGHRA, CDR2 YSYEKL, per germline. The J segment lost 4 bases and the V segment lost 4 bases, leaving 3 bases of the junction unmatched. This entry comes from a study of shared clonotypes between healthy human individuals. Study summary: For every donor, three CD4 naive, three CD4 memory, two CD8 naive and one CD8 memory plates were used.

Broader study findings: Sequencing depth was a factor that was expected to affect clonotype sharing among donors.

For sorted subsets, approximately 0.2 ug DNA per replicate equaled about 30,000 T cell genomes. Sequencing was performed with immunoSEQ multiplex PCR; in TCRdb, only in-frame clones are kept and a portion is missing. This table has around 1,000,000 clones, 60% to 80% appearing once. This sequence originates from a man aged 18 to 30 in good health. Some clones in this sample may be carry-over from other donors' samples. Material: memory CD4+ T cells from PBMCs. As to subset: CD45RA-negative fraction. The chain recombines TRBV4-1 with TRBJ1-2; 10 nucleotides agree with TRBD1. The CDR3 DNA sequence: TGCGCCAGCAGCCCATGGGACAGGGGCTATGGCTACACCTTC. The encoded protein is CASSPWDRGYGYTF.